Listed below are T cell receptor beta chains from one sample, sequenced in a study of blood T cell repertoires in COVID-19. The data were produced by immunoSEQ multiplex PCR, yet TCRdb's version contains in-frame clones alone and is incomplete. The profile shows 100,000 to 150,000 clones, roughly 69% of them singletons. Material for sequencing was peripheral blood. Receptor source: a woman between 70 and 85 years old with acute or convalescent COVID-19. Each CDR3 is given with its conserved first and last residue.

CDR3	V	J
CSVAPRGKNYGYTF	TRBV29-1	TRBJ1-2
CASSSRQTNSPLHF	TRBV27	TRBJ1-6
CASSEAAGGAASGNTIYF	TRBV6-1	TRBJ1-3
CASSLDAGTLHF	TRBV11-3	TRBJ1-6
CASSYSVVEGSPLHF	TRBV6-5	TRBJ1-6
CASSSYRGVNTEAFF	TRBV5-6	TRBJ1-1
CASSPPTGYGYTF	TRBV5-4	TRBJ1-2
CASSLERYTEAFF	TRBV5-4	TRBJ1-1
CASSSHREYSYNEQFF	TRBV7-6	TRBJ2-1
CATSTDRETQYF	TRBV15	TRBJ2-5
CASSQSENIQYF	TRBV5-4	TRBJ2-4
CSAADPNYGYTF	TRBV29-1	TRBJ1-2
CASSFRSSQYF	TRBV13	TRBJ2-3
CASSPPQANYGYTF	TRBV5-1	TRBJ1-2
CASSLRPWDSRNYGYTF	TRBV5-1	TRBJ1-2
CSASSLAGDSGYEQFF	TRBV20-1	TRBJ2-1
CASSIPAGLYGYTF	TRBV19	TRBJ1-2
CASSLVGQGGDTQYF	TRBV11-2	TRBJ2-3
CASSRGGYTEAFF	TRBV19	TRBJ1-1
CASSISGLGQEISGNTIYF	TRBV19	TRBJ1-3
CASSHPSGETQYF	TRBV11-2	TRBJ2-5
CSASFTSGPKGEQYF	TRBV20-1	TRBJ2-7
CASSFFDRAKVTQYF	TRBV6-2/TRBV6-3	TRBJ2-5
CASSQDNYEQYF	TRBV14	TRBJ2-7
CASSDGTSGGAGETQYF	TRBV6-1	TRBJ2-5
CASNSGQGFTGELFF	TRBV11-1	TRBJ2-2
CASSLRTDYNSPLHF	TRBV5-1	TRBJ1-6
CASAMAGTGGSQPQHF	TRBV7-8	TRBJ1-5
CASSLADGQVYEQYF	TRBV5-1	TRBJ2-7
CASSPYVRGGSTDTQYF	TRBV18	TRBJ2-3
CASSQDGGGDTEAFF	TRBV4-1	TRBJ1-1
CAWGPGQGYEQYF	TRBV30	TRBJ2-7
CAWSHQGQSGHTEAFF	TRBV30	TRBJ1-1
CASSAPGQGYADTQYF	TRBV9	TRBJ2-3